What follows describes a single T cell receptor beta chain. The antigen remains unidentified. The CDR3 totals 17 residues. Germline CDR1 reads ENHRY; CDR2 reads SYGVKD. V gave up 6 bases and J gave up 4 bases; unmatched junction bases: 8. These data come from a study of CD4+ T cells in melanoma. General study points: Diverse differentiation states were reported for melanoma neoantigen-specific CD4+ T cells.

The table came from immunoSEQ multiplex PCR; TCRdb's copy has only in-frame clones and leaves some out. This repertoire shows 120,000 to 150,000 clones, nearly 95% found once; its top ten account for approximately 1.4%. This TCR was sampled from a human donor with melanoma. The chain is built from TRBV10-3 and TRBJ2-3; 15 nucleotides agree with TRBD2. CDR3 sequence: CAISGGLAGGGPDTQYF. The CDR3 DNA sequence: TGTGCCATCAGCGGGGGACTAGCGGGGGGTGGCCCAGATACGCAGTATTTT.